This T cell receptor beta chain emerged from a study of Ad26.COV2.S vaccination and SARS-CoV-2 variants. For the study at large: The vaccine Ad26.COV2.S was put into the muscle once, or twice with 56 days between. Broader study findings: Analyses of TCR breadth and depth may have underestimated total T cell responses. The authors reported substantial breadth in spike-specific CD8+ and CD4+ T cell responses after vaccination.

In regard to this clone: Its antigen is as yet unknown.

Method: immunoSEQ multiplex PCR; TCRdb's copy keeps in-frame clones and lacks some. The sample carries around 300,000 clones, 75% to 90% recorded once. Treatment reported: some 19 received Ad26.COV2.S at low or high dose, single or two shots; roughly 5 received placebo; per-sample allocation not given. Material that was analyzed had been drawn on day 63 after the first vaccine or placebo injection. The CDR3 is 13 residues long. Between the trimmed V and J ends, which lost 3 bases and 4 bases, there was a span of 7 bases. The TCR comes from a person between 18 and 59 years old who received the Ad26.COV2.S COVID-19 vaccine or a placebo. The starting material was peripheral blood, obtained in a trial of Ad26.COV2.S vaccine versus placebo. The rearrangement links TRBV12-3 or TRBV12-4 to TRBJ2-1; TRBD2 might be the D (5 bases). In nucleotides, the CDR3 is TGTGCCAGCAGTTTTCGGGGTTACAATGAGCAGTTCTTC. Amino acids: CASSFRGYNEQFF.